This T cell receptor (beta chain) is drawn from a study of beta chain features in type 1 diabetes. Study as a whole: Sorted cells examined across all samples numbered around 110,000,000.

The V end lost 3 bases, the J end lost 3 bases, and 9 bases lay between the germline ends. Germline CDR1 SGHVS, CDR2 FQNEAQ. The CDR3 covers 14 residues. Isolated RNA was reverse transcribed in full, so expressed TCRB transcripts were sequenced. TCRdb keeps only in-frame clones here, not all; method: immunoSEQ multiplex PCR. The sample lists roughly 450,000 clones, approximately 10% occurring once. The origin of this receptor is a woman under 30 in good health. This chain links TRBV7-8 with TRBJ1-5, with D maybe TRBD1 (5 bases). Sequenced material: naive CD4+ T cells from blood. The CDR3 reads CASSFDRFNQPQHF. CDR3 DNA sequence: TGTGCCAGCAGCTTCGACAGATTCAATCAGCCCCAGCATTTT.